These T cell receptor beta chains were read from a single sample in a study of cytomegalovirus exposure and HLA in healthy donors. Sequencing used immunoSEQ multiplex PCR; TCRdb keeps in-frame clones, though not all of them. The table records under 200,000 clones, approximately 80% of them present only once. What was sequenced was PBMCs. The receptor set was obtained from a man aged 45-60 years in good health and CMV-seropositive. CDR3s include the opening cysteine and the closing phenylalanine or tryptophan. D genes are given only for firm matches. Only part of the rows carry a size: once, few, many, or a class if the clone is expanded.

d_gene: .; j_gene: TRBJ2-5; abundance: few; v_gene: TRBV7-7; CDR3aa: CASSLGGGRAETQYF; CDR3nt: TGTGCCAGCAGCTTAGGTGGGGGCAGGGCGGAGACCCAGTACTTC
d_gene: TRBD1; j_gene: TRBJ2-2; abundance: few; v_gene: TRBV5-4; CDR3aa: CASSLTGGTGELFF; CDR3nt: TGTGCCAGCAGCCTCACAGGGGGCACCGGGGAGCTGTTTTTT
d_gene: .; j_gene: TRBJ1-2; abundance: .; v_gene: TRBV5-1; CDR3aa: CASSLEWGPNYGYTF; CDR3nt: TGCGCCAGCAGCTTGGAGTGGGGGCCGAACTATGGCTACACCTTC
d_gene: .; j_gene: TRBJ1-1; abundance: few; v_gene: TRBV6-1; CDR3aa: CASPTGWQTEAFF; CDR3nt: TGTGCCAGCCCTACAGGGTGGCAGACTGAAGCTTTCTTT
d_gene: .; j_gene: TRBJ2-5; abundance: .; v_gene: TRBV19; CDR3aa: CASSIVRRGDETQYF; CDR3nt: TGTGCCAGTAGTATAGTGAGGCGGGGAGACGAGACCCAGTACTTC
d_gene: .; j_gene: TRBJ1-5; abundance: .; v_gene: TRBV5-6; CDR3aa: CASSPGTYSNQPQHF; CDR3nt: TGTGCCAGCAGCCCGGGGACTTATAGCAATCAGCCCCAGCATTTT
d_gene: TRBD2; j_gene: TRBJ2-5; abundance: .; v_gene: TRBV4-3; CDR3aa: CASSHRLAGGLQGETQYF; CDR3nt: TGCGCCAGCAGCCACCGACTAGCGGGGGGGCTACAAGGAGAGACCCAGTACTTC
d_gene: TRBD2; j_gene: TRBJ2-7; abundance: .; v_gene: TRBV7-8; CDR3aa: CASSRREGSYEQYF; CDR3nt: TGTGCCAGCAGCCGTCGGGAGGGTTCGTACGAGCAGTACTTC
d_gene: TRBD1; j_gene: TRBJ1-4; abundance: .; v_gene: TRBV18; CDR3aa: CASSSRGTGGEKLFF; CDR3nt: TGTGCCAGCTCATCGCGAGGGACAGGGGGTGAAAAACTGTTTTTT
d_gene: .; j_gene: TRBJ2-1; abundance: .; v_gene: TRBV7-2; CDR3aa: CASTGYNEQFF; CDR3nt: TGTGCCAGCACGGGGTACAATGAGCAGTTCTTC
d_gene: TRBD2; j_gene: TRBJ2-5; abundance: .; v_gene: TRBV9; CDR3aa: CASSPERAGGQETQYF; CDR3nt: TGTGCCAGCAGCCCCGAAAGAGCGGGGGGCCAAGAGACCCAGTACTTC
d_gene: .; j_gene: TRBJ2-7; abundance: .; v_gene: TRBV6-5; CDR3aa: CASSYSGVEQYF; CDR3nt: TGTGCCAGCAGTTACTCAGGGGTCGAGCAGTACTTC
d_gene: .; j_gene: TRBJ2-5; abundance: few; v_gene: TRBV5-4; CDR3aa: CATSYGSSQYF; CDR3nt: TGTGCCACCTCCTATGGTAGTTCCCAGTACTTC
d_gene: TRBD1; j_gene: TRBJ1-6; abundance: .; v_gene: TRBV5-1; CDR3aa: CASSLVGQGAQSSNSPLHF; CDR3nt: TGCGCCAGCAGCTTGGTGGGACAGGGGGCCCAATCCTCTAATTCACCCCTCCACTTT
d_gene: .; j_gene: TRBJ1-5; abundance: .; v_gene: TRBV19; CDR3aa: CASSREFLGHQPQHF; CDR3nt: TGTGCCAGTAGTCGGGAGTTTCTAGGCCATCAGCCCCAGCATTTT
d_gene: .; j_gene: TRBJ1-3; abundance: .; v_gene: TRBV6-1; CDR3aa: CASNREGKTRNTIYF; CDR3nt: TGTGCCAGCAATAGGGAGGGGAAGACTCGAAACACCATATATTTT
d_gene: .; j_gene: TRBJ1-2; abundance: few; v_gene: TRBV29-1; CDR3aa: CSVEDRVQGDYGYTF; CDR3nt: TGCAGCGTTGAAGATAGGGTCCAGGGTGACTATGGCTACACCTTC
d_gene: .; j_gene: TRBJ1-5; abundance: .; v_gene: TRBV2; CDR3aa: CASRWGQGDQPQHF; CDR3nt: TGTGCCAGCAGATGGGGGCAGGGTGATCAGCCCCAGCATTTT
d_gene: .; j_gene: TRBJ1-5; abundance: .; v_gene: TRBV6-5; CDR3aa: CASSYLPRGASQPQHF; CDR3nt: TGTGCCAGCAGTTACCTACCCCGGGGGGCTAGCCAGCCCCAGCATTTT
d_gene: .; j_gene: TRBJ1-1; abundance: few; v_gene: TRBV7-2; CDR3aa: CASSPREGITNTEAFF; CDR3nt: TGTGCCAGCAGCCCCAGGGAGGGGATTACGAACACTGAAGCTTTCTTT
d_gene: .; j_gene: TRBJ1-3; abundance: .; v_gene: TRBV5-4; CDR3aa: CASSVDRLNGNTIYF; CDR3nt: TGTGCCAGCAGCGTGGACAGATTAAATGGAAACACCATATATTTT
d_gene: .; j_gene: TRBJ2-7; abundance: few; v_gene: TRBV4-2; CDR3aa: CASSLATGQSYEQYF; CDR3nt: TGTGCCAGCAGCCTAGCTACAGGGCAATCCTACGAGCAGTACTTC
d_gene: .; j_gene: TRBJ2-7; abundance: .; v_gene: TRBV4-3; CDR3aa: CASSQELVALEQYF; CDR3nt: TGCGCCAGCAGCCAAGAACTAGTGGCGCTGGAGCAGTACTTC
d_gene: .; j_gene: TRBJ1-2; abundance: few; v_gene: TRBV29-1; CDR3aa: CSVDRQGGWGDGYTF; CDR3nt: TGCAGCGTTGATAGGCAGGGAGGGTGGGGAGATGGCTACACCTTC
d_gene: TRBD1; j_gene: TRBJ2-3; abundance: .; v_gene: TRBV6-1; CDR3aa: CASSRDRIADTQYF; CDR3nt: TGTGCCAGCAGTCGGGACAGGATCGCAGATACGCAGTATTTT
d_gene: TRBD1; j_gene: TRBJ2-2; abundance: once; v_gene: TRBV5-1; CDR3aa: CASSPGQAGTGELFF; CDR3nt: TGCGCCAGCAGCCCGGGACAGGCCGGCACCGGGGAGCTGTTTTTT
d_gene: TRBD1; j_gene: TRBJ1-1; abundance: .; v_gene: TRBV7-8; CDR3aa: CASSFTQGVMNTEAFF; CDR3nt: TGTGCCAGCAGCTTTACGCAGGGGGTTATGAACACTGAAGCTTTCTTT
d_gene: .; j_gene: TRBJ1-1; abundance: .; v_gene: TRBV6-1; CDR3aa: CASSEKGLIDPEAFF; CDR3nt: TGTGCCAGCAGTGAAAAGGGGCTGATTGACCCTGAAGCTTTCTTT
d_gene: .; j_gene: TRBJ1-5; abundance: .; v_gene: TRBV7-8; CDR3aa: CASSLARADSNQPQHF; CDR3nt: TGTGCCAGCAGCTTAGCGCGAGCCGATAGCAATCAGCCCCAGCATTTT
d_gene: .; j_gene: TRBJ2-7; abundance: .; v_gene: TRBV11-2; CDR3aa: CASSPSRYEQYF; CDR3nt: TGTGCCAGCAGCCCCTCGCGCTACGAGCAGTACTTC
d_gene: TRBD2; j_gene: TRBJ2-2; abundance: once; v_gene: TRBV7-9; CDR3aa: CASSKTSGGPGELFF; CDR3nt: TGTGCCAGCAGCAAAACTAGCGGGGGGCCCGGGGAGCTGTTTTTT
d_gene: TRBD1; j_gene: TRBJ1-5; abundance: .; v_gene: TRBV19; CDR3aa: CASSITGGVPQHF; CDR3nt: TGTGCCAGTAGTATCACAGGGGGTGTGCCCCAGCATTTT
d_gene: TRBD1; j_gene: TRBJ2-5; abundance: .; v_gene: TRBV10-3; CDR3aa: CAIRPGTGVQETQYF; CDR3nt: TGTGCCATCAGACCCGGGACAGGGGTCCAAGAGACCCAGTACTTC
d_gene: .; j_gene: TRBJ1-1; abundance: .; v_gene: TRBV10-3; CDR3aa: CAISIQARSEAFF; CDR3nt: TGTGCCATCAGTATACAGGCCCGGTCAGAAGCTTTCTTT
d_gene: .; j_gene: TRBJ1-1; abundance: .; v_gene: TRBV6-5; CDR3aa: CATATDMNTEAFF; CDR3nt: TGTGCCACCGCGACAGACATGAACACTGAAGCTTTCTTT
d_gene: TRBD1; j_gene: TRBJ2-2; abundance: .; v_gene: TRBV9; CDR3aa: CASSPRTGFIGELFF; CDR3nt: TGTGCCAGCAGCCCACGGACAGGGTTTATCGGGGAGCTGTTTTTT
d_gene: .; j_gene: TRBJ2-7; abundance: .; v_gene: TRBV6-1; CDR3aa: CASSEIYEQYF; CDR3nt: TGTGCCAGCAGTGAAATATACGAGCAGTACTTC
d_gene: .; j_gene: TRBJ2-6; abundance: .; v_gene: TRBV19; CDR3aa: CASMRGSGANVLTF; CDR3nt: TGTGCCAGTATGAGAGGTTCTGGGGCCAACGTCCTGACTTTC
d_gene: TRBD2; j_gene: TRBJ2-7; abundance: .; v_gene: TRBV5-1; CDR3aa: CASSSGTSGAYEQYF; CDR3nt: TGCGCCAGCAGCTCGGGGACTAGCGGGGCCTACGAGCAGTACTTC
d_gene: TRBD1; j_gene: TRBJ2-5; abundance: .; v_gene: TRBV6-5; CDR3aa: CASSPWTGEETQYF; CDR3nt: TGTGCCAGCAGTCCTTGGACAGGGGAGGAGACCCAGTACTTC
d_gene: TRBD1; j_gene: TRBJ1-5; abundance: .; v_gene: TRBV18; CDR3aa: CASSPGQGSYQPQHF; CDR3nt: TGTGCCAGCTCACCTGGACAGGGGAGTTATCAGCCCCAGCATTTT
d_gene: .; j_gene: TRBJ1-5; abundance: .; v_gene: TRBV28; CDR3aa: CASRLTMLSNQPQHF; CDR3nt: TGTGCCAGCAGACTTACCATGCTTAGCAATCAGCCCCAGCATTTT
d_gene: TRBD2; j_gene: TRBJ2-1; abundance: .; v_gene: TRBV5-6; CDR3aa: CASSLRGGHNEQFF; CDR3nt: TGTGCCAGCAGCTTGCGGGGGGGACACAATGAGCAGTTCTTC
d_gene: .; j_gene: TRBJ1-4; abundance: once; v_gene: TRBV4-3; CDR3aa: CASSQTPGVLNEKLFF; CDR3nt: TGCGCCAGCAGCCAGACGCCAGGGGTGCTTAATGAAAAACTGTTTTTT
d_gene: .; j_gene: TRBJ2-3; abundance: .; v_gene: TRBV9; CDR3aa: CASSVEPFTDTQYF; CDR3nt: TGTGCCAGCAGCGTAGAGCCGTTCACAGATACGCAGTATTTT
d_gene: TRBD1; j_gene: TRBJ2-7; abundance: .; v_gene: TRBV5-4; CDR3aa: CASSPDRALSSYEQYF; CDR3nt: TGTGCCAGCAGCCCGGACAGGGCCCTCAGCTCCTACGAGCAGTACTTC
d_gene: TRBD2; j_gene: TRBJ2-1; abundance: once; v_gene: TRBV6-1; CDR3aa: CASRSGVLYNEQFF; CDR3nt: TGTGCCAGCCGGAGCGGGGTCCTATACAATGAGCAGTTCTTC
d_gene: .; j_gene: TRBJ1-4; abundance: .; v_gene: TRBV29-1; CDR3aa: CSVEALPGGEKLFF; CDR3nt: TGCAGCGTTGAAGCGCTCCCGGGTGGTGAAAAACTGTTTTTT
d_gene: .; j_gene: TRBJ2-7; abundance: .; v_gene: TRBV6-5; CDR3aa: CASSYGPSITYEQYF; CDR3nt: TGTGCCAGCAGTTACGGCCCTAGCATCACGTACGAGCAGTACTTC
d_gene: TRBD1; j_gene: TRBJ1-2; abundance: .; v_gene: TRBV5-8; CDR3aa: CASSVPDRARGYTF; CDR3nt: TGTGCCAGCAGCGTACCCGACAGGGCTAGGGGCTACACCTTC
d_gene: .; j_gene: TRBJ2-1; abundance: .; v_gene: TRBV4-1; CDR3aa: CASSRQVGDLSYNEQFF; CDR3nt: TGCGCCAGCAGCCGACAGGTCGGGGACCTTTCCTACAATGAGCAGTTCTTC
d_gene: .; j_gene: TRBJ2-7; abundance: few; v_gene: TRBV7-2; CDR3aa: CASSLNPGSYEQYF; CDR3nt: TGTGCCAGCAGCTTAAATCCAGGGTCCTACGAGCAGTACTTC